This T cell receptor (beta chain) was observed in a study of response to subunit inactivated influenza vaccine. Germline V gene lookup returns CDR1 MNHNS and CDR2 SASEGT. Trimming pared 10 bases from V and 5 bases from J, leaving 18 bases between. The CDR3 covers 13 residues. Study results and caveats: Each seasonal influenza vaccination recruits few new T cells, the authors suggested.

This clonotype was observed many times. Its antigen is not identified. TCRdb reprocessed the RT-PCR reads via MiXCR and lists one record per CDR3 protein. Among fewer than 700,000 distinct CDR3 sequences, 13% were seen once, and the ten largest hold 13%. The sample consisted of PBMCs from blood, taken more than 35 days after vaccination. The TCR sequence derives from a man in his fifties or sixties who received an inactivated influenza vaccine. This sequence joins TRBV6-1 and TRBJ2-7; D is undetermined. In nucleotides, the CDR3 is TGTGCCACCTTCCGGGTCGAAGGGAACGAGCAGTACTTC. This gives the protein CATFRVEGNEQYF.